The entry below gives a single T cell receptor beta chain sequence along with its context. Its antigen is as yet unknown. CDR1 and CDR2 (germline): SNHLY, FYNNEI. The CDR3 contains 14 residues. The V and J ends lost 6 bases and 1 base, in that order; junction bases with no gene match: 4. The entry originates in a study of T cell responses to AZD1222 COVID-19 vaccine. At the level of the study: Analysis merged second doses at about 4 or about 12 weeks. General observations from the study: Nearly half of unique spike-specific TCRs reportedly avoided B.1.351 and B.1.1.7 mutated regions. Baseline serology detected seropositivity in only six AZD1222 recipients. Dominant CD4 TCR responses targeted spike regions 160-218 and 743-854.

Clones were read by immunoSEQ multiplex PCR, and TCRdb kept only the in-frame ones, dropping some. The sample carries 100,000 to 130,000 clones, roughly 90% recorded once. The chain couples TRBV2 to TRBJ2-7, with TRBD2 matching 9 bases. This TCR was recovered from an adult in good health. The specimen comprised peripheral blood, sampled on day 0 of AZD1222 vaccination. In nucleotides, the CDR3 is TGTGCCAGCAGGCCGACTAGCGGTTCCTACGAGCAGTACTTC. Protein sequence: CASRPTSGSYEQYF.